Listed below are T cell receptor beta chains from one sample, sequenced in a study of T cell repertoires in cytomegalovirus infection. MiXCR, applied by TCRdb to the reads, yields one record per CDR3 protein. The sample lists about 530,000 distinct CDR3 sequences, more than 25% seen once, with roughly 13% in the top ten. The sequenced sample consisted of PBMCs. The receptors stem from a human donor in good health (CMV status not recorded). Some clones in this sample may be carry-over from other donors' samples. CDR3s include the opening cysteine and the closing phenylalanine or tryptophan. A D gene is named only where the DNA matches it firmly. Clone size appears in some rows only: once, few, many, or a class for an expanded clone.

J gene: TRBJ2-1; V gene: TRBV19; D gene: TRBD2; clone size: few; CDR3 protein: CASSIDQLAGKFYNEQFF; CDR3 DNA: TGTGCCAGTAGTATAGACCAACTAGCGGGAAAATTCTACAATGAGCAGTTCTTC
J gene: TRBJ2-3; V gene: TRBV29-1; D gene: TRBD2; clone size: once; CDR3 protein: CSVPRPGGVADTQYF; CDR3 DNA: TGCAGCGTCCCTCGTCCGGGAGGGGTTGCAGATACGCAGTATTTT
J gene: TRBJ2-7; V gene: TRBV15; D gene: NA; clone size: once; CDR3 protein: CATSRDSSYEQYF; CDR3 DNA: TGTGCCACCAGCAGGGACAGCTCCTACGAGCAGTACTTC
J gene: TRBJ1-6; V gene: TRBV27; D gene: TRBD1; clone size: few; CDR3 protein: CASSARSGQGASDNSPLHF; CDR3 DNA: TGTGCCAGCAGTGCTCGGTCTGGACAGGGGGCGTCGGATAATTCACCCCTCCACTTT
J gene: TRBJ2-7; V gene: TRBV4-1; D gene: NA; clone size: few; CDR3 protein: CASSPRDELSYEQYF; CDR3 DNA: TGCGCCAGCAGCCCCCGGGACGAGTTATCCTACGAGCAGTACTTC
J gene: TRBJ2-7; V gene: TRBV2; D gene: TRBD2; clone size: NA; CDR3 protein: CASSDGRFYEQYF; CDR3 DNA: TGTGCCAGCAGTGACGGGAGGTTTTACGAGCAGTACTTC
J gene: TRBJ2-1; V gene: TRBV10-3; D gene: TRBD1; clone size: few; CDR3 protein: CAISDSWTGVIGEQFF; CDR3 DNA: TGTGCCATCAGTGATTCCTGGACAGGGGTTATTGGTGAGCAGTTCTTC
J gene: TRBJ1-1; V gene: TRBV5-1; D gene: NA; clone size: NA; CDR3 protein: CAGSLAGLTGGNTEAFF; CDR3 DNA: TGCGCCGGCAGCTTGGCTGGGTTGACAGGAGGGAACACTGAAGCTTTCTTT
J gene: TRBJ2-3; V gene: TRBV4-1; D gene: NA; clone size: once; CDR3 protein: CASSQGPTRADTQYF; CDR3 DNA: TGCGCCAGCAGCCAAGGACCTACGAGGGCAGATACGCAGTATTTT
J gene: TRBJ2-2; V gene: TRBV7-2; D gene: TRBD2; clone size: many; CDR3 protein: CASSTSGGNLGELFF; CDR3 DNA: TGTGCCAGCAGTACTAGCGGGGGGAACCTCGGGGAGCTGTTTTTT
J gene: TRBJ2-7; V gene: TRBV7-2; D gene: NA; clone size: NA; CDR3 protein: CASSLGPVGEQYF; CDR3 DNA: TGTGCCAGCAGCTTAGGTCCGGTGGGTGAGCAGTACTTC
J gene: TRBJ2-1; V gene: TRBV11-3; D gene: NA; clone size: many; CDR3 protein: CASSLAVDNEQFF; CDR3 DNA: TGTGCCAGCAGCTTAGCCGTAGACAATGAGCAGTTCTTC
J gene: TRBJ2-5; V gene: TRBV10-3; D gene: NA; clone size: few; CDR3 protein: CAISDRGGVAETQYF; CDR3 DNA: TGTGCCATCAGTGACCGAGGGGGAGTGGCGGAGACCCAGTACTTC
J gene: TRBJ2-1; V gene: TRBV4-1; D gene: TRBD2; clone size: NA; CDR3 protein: CASSQKRSSGSGARNEQFF; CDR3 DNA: TGCGCCAGCAGCCAAAAGCGGTCTAGCGGGAGTGGGGCGCGTAATGAGCAGTTCTTC
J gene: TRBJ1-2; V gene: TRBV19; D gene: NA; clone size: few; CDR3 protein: CASSPLGGANYGYTF; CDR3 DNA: TGTGCCAGTAGTCCCTTAGGGGGGGCGAACTATGGCTACACCTTC
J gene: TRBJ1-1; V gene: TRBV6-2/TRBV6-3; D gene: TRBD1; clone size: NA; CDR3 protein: CASSTPTGAYTEAFF; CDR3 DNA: TGTGCCAGCAGTACACCAACAGGGGCCTACACTGAAGCTTTCTTT
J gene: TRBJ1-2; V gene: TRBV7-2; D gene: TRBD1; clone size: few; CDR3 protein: CASSPYGTGGEGYTF; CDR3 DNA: TGTGCCAGCAGCCCCTACGGGACAGGGGGGGAAGGCTACACCTTC
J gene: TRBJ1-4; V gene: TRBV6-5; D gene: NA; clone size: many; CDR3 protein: CASSYSNQGEKLFF; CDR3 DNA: TGTGCCAGCAGTTACTCAAATCAAGGGGAAAAACTGTTTTTT
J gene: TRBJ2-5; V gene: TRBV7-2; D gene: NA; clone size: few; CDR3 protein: CASSLGPRQETQYF; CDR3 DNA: TGTGCCAGCAGCTTAGGTCCCCGCCAAGAGACCCAGTACTTC